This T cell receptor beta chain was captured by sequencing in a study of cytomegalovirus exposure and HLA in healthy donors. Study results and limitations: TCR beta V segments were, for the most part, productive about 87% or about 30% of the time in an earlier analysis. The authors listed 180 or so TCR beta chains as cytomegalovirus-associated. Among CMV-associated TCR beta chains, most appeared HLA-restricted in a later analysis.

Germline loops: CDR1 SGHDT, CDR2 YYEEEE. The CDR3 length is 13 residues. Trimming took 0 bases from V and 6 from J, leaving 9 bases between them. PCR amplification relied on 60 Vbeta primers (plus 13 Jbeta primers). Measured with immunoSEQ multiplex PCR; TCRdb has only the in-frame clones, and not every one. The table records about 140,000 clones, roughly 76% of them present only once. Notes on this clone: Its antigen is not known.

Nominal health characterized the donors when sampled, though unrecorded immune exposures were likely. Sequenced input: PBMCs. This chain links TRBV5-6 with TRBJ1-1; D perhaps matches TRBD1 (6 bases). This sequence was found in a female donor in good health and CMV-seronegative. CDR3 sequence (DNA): TGTGCCAGCAGCTTGGACAGGGCGGCTGAAGCTTTCTTT. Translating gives CASSLDRAAEAFF.